This TCR beta chain was sequenced during a study of T cell repertoires in aging, cancer and after chemotherapy. Across the study: Paired samples before and after chemotherapy came from chronic lymphocytic leukemia patients on fludarabine- or bendamustine-based regimens. About 8.9 million TCR reads made up the full dataset. The study, taken as a whole, reports: These repertoire data do not allow conclusions about immunological memory after chemotherapy. Healthy donors lost TCR diversity with age mainly through richness, cancer patients through richness and evenness.

TCR beta rearrangements were amplified from peripheral blood genomic DNA. TRB rearrangements spanning V, D and J were amplified using mixed TRB-A/B primers. TCRdb called the multiplex PCR reads again in MiXCR, with one record for every CDR3 protein. The profile covers about 910 distinct CDR3 sequences, with approximately 60% appearing a single time and roughly 80% taken by the ten largest. A remark on this clonotype: The antigen is unknown.

Per the germline V gene, CDR1 is MNHEY and CDR2 is SVGAGI. The junction had 9 bases not matched to a gene; V was cut back by 0 bases and J by 4 bases. The CDR3 length is 18 residues. Material for sequencing was blood. This receptor was obtained from a human donor with a blood cancer. This chain uses TRBV6-5 with TRBJ1-6, with 7 bases fitting TRBD1. The CDR3 DNA follows: TGTGCCAGCAGTTACTCGACAGGGCTAGACGGGTATAATTCACCCCTCCACTTT. Translation gives CASSYSTGLDGYNSPLHF.